Each of the 17 T cell receptor beta chains below was sequenced from the same sample in a study of blood T cell repertoires in COVID-19. The table came from immunoSEQ multiplex PCR; TCRdb's copy has only in-frame clones and leaves some out. The table lists some 200,000 clones, about 90% of them singletons. Sample: peripheral blood. Source of these receptors: a woman under 30 who had recovered from COVID-19.

The gene calls are TRBV19 and TRBJ1-3; perhaps TRBD1 as D (5 bases). CDR1 is LNHDA, CDR2 SQIVND, per germline (reference sequence). CDR3 length equals 15 residues. Trimming stripped 0 bases from V and 0 bases from J, with 6 bases between. The CDR3 bases are TGTGCCAGTAGTATAGAGGGACTCTCTGGAAACACCATATATTTT. Protein product: CASSIEGLSGNTIYF.

The rearrangement joins TRBV11-2 to TRBJ2-7; 7 bases agree with TRBD2. Germline V lookup: CDR1 SGHAT, CDR2 FQNNGV. The ends lost 3 bases at V and 2 bases at J; junction bases unmatched: 7. This CDR3 has 15 amino acids. CDR3: CASSLGRETAYEQYF. In nucleotides, the CDR3 is TGTGCCAGCAGCTTGGGGCGGGAGACGGCCTACGAGCAGTACTTC.

This chain joins TRBV7-3 and TRBJ2-1; TRBD2 matches at 7 bases. CDR1 SGHTA and CDR2 FQGTGA come from the germline V gene. Unmatched junction bases numbered 3, after V lost 2 bases and J lost 2 bases. The CDR3 runs to 15 residues. The CDR3 DNA follows: TGTGCCAGCAGCTTAGCCCGGGAGGCCTACAATGAGCAGTTCTTC. Translating it yields CASSLAREAYNEQFF.

The V call is TRBV4-2, the J call TRBJ1-1; D gene uncertain. V was trimmed by 6 bases and J by 3 bases, leaving 14 bases between them. CDR1 LGHNA and CDR2 YNFKEQ come from the germline V gene. This CDR3 contains 14 residues. CDR3 region: CASRQEPGYTEAFF. For the CDR3, the DNA is TGTGCCAGCAGGCAGGAACCAGGTTACACTGAAGCTTTCTTT.

This sequence joins TRBV9 and TRBJ2-2, with D possibly TRBD1 on 6 matching bases. Germline V gene lookup returns CDR1 SGDLS and CDR2 YYNGEE. This CDR3 is 16 amino acids long. The V gene lost 3 bases and the J gene lost 1 base, with 13 bases spanning the gap. Written as DNA, the CDR3 is TGTGCCAGCAGCGCACCGGGACACGAGAACACCGGGGAGCTGTTTTTT. As protein: CASSAPGHENTGELFF.

V and J are TRBV6-4 and TRBJ2-1, with 8 nucleotides matching TRBD2. V lost 4 bases to trimming and J lost 1 base; unmatched junction nucleotides: 3. From germline, CDR1 is MRHNA and CDR2 SNTAGT. This CDR3 has 15 amino acids. The CDR3 loop reads CASSVREGSYNEQFF. Written as DNA, the CDR3 is TGTGCCAGCAGTGTACGGGAGGGTTCCTACAATGAGCAGTTCTTC.

This clone was recorded a few times. The V and J genes are TRBV18 and TRBJ2-2; D might be TRBD2 (5 bases). Germline lookup yields CDR1 KGHSH and CDR2 LQKENI. This CDR3 region has 13 residues. The V end lost 2 bases, the J end lost 7 bases, and 8 bases lay between the germline ends. The CDR3 is CASSPGESGELFF. The CDR3 DNA reads as TGTGCCAGCTCACCAGGGGAGAGCGGGGAGCTGTTTTTT. Full variable domain (outside the CDR3, taken from reference TRBV18 and TRBJ2-2): NAGVMQNPRHLVRRRGQEARLRCSPMKGHSHVYWYRQLPEEGLKFMVYLQKENIIDESGMPKERFSAEFPKEGPSILRIQQVVRGDSAAYFCASSPGESGELFFGEGSRLTVL.

The chain has TRBV7-2 and TRBJ2-3; D is unclear. The CDR3 is made up of 12 amino acids. Germline V CDR1 and CDR2: SGHTA, FQGNSA. V was shortened by 4 bases and J by 2 bases, with 4 bases between the two germline ends. The CDR3 bases are TGTGCCAGCAGCTCCTTCACAGATACGCAGTATTTT. It encodes CASSSFTDTQYF.

The V call is TRBV12-3 or TRBV12-4, the J call TRBJ2-4; D might be TRBD1 (6 bases). Between the trimmed V and J ends, which lost 6 bases and 6 bases, there was a span of 12 bases. The CDR3 totals 13 residues. The CDR3, as DNA: TGTGCCAGCAGGAAGGACAGCCGAAACATTCAGTACTTC. Encoded protein: CASRKDSRNIQYF.

The chain uses TRBV5-1 and TRBJ2-7; 9 nucleotides agree with TRBD2. The V gene's germline CDR1 is SGHRS and CDR2 YFSETQ. CDR3 length: 16 amino acids. V shed 0 bases, J shed 5 bases, and the junction held 9 bases outside the gene matches. The CDR3 nucleotides read TGCGCCAGCAGCTTGGTGGGTAGCGGGAGAAAAGACGAGCAGTACTTC. Translating gives CASSLVGSGRKDEQYF.

Only a few counts were recorded for this clone. This chain's CDR3 is CASSLVNQPQHF. The CDR3 DNA sequence: TGTGCCAGCAGCCTTGTCAATCAGCCCCAGCATTTT. This rearrangement joins TRBV7-9 to TRBJ1-5; D not certain. In germline, CDR1 is SEHNR, CDR2 FQNEAQ (reference sequence). V gave up 5 bases and J gave up 3 bases, with 5 bases separating them. The CDR3 contains 12 residues.

V gene TRBV7-9 combines with J gene TRBJ2-7; the match to TRBD2 covers 8 bases. Germline values: CDR1 SEHNR, CDR2 FQNEAQ (reference sequence). This CDR3 spans 14 amino acids. V shed 5 bases, J shed 3 bases, and the junction held 6 bases outside the gene matches. The CDR3 here is CASSPILADYEQYF. The CDR3 DNA reads as TGTGCCAGCAGCCCTATACTAGCGGACTACGAGCAGTACTTC.

The V gene is TRBV30, the J gene TRBJ2-1; 14 nucleotides line up with TRBD2. The junction had 6 bases not matched to a gene; V was cut back by 3 bases and J by 8 bases. The CDR3 is 15 amino acids. Looked up from germline, CDR1 is GTSNPN and CDR2 is SVGIG (reference sequence). The CDR3 DNA reads as TGTGCCTGGAGGGGGACTAGCGGGAGAGGGGATGAGCAGTTCTTC. Its protein is CAWRGTSGRGDEQFF.

J is TRBJ2-5 and V is TRBV7-2; 8 bases fit TRBD2. V was clipped by 5 bases and J by 2 bases; unmatched bases: 7. This CDR3 has 15 amino acids. CDR1 is SGHTA, CDR2 FQGNSA, per germline. In nucleotides, the CDR3 is TGTGCCAGCAGCCCGGGACTAGATTTGCAAGAGACCCAGTACTTC. This gives the protein CASSPGLDLQETQYF. Drawing the rest from reference TRBV7-2 and TRBJ2-5, the complete variable domain is GAGVSQSPSNKVTEKGKDVELRCDPISGHTALYWYRQSLGQGLEFLIYFQGNSAPDKSGLPSDRFSAERTGGSVSTLTIQRTQQEDSAVYLCASSPGLDLQETQYFGPGTRLLVL.

The genes are TRBV30 and TRBJ1-5, with TRBD1 matching over 7 bases. The V and J ends lost 4 bases and 7 bases, in that order; junction bases with no gene match: 7. The length of the CDR3 is 13 residues. Germline V CDR1 and CDR2: GTSNPN, SVGIG (reference sequence). The CDR3, as DNA: TGTGCCTGGATGGGACAGCCGGGCCAGCCCCAGCATTTT. Translated: CAWMGQPGQPQHF.

In its sample, this clone was seen once. This chain links TRBV10-3 with TRBJ2-7; TRBD1 might be the D (7 bases). CDR3 length: 12 residues. V lost 5 bases, J lost 3 bases, and 8 bases lay in between. The germline V gene has CDR1 ENHRY and CDR2 SYGVKD. CDR3 nucleotide sequence: TGTGCCATCAGTCAGGGGGGCTACGAGCAGTACTTC. Encoded protein: CAISQGGYEQYF.

As for this clone: Sequence at one end of the junction differs from germline and may be a read error. V gene TRBV4-3 combines with J gene TRBJ2-3; 9 nucleotides line up with TRBD1. The V gene's germline CDR1 is LGHNA and CDR2 YSLEER. The CDR3 sequence is 15 residues long. The CDR3 nucleotides are TGCGCCAGCAGCCAAGGTGGGACAGGGCGAGATTCGCAGTATTTT. It is translated as CASSQGGTGRDSQYF.